This section outlines one T cell receptor beta chain sequence together with its context. Its antigen is not yet known. No quality values exist for individual bases; no much larger clone is one base distant. The data were obtained in a study of blood T cells in healthy people across ages (dated by TCRdb to about 2015). For the wider study: In model experiments, roughly one uniquely barcoded TCR beta cDNA molecule per two T cells was captured by template switching. Four age groups were formed from the donors: young (average about 16 years), middle-aged (approximately 39), aged (approximately 60) and long-lived (82). To track age-related changes in TCR beta repertoire diversity, the study relied on deep sequencing normalized with unique cDNA molecular identifiers. For two donors (one aged 18 to 30 and one aged 80 or older), the study analyzed two additional independent replicas of 1 million unique cDNA reads from the same blood draw. Donors of different ages were randomly distributed across sequencing lanes to avoid experimental bias. Broader findings and caveats from the paper: Compared with the aged group, the long-lived group had more naive CD4+ T cells, fewer expanded clones and increased TCR diversity, a pattern suggesting age selection. Because donor CMV infection status was unknown, age-related changes in expanded clonotypes were potentially confounded. As age increased, observed TCR beta diversity per million T cells dropped in a roughly linear way, and a significant reduction was already evident by age 40. Estimates of total diversity from one million sequenced T cells were regarded as lower bounds and underestimates. Because profiling used bulk unsorted PBMCs, naive and antigen-experienced compartments could not be compared conclusively. There was a strong correlation between observed TCR beta diversity and the percentage of naive T cells measured by flow cytometry.

Donors were about 36 systemically healthy Caucasian individuals from Russia aged 6 to 90 years. Approximately 10 milliliters of peripheral blood were collected from each donor into EDTA-treated Vacutainer tubes. Ficoll-Paque density-gradient centrifugation was used to isolate PBMCs, with at least 6.5 million per sample. Trizol reagent was used to extract total RNA from PBMCs, with at least 6 micrograms per sample. For every donor, an aliquot of PBMCs went through flow cytometry to measure the percentages of naive CD45RAhigh/CD27high T cells. The germline V gene sets CDR1 to SGHTA and CDR2 to FQGNSA. The CDR3 has 18 amino acids, counting the end cysteine and phenylalanine. Here the CDR3 DNA is all that survives: 54 bases in frame from base 1. After removal of 3 bases from V and 0 bases from J, the junction retains 10 bases not matched to a gene. Library method: 5' RACE. The listed sequencing device is Illumina HiSeq 2500. A second PCR of about 7 to 12 cycles was run with a J-beta primer mix and a sample-barcoded 5' primer. Each TCR beta cDNA molecule received a unique molecular identifier from a template-switch 5' adaptor carrying 12 random nucleotides. At least 2.5 million CDR3-containing paired-end reads were obtained from each sample. First-strand cDNA synthesis was performed from all RNA using the Mint cDNA synthesis kit, with priming by a TRBC-specific oligonucleotide. Following uracil-DNA glycosylase treatment, a first 18-cycle PCR with universal primers M1SS and BC2_uni_R was performed on all cDNA. The source study handled its data this way. Normalization of each sample was performed by random selection of 1 million high-quality reads, each carrying a distinct molecular identifier. Instead of being binned into consensus sequences, reads that shared molecular identifiers were thrown out. CDR3 identification, clonotype clustering and error correction used MiTCR with a Q25 quality threshold and the strictest error-elimination algorithm. A nonparametric unseen species model with Euler transformation was used to estimate a lower bound on total TCR beta diversity. The public reads were run again by TCRdb, first through fastp at Q25 and then through MiXCR, and only productive beta chains were kept. Each CDR3 protein gets just one entry, which takes the most common genes and DNA from the rows behind it. The V and J calls were determined by TCRdb, not by the authors. For this sample there are approximately 810,000 distinct CDR3 sequences; around 30% appear just once. Together, the top ten hold around a sixth of the sample.

The clonotype originates from a woman of 80 years or more in good health. The chain couples TRBV7-2 to TRBJ1-1, with 10 bases in between that match TRBD1. Specimen: blood. The bases are TGTGCCAGCAGCTTCAACCCGGACAGGGGGACTATGAACACTGAAGCTTTCTTT. The resulting protein is CASSFNPDRGTMNTEAFF.